The rows below give T cell receptor beta chains drawn from one sample of a study of T cell responses to AZD1222 COVID-19 vaccine. TCRdb's table, derived via immunoSEQ multiplex PCR, lists solely in-frame clones and lacks some. This sample carries around 140,000 clones, about 90% of them seen once, and the ten largest clones take under 3.5%. The input for sequencing was peripheral blood, taken on day 0 of AZD1222 vaccination. These receptors were taken from an adult in good health. Both conserved end residues are part of each CDR3. Fields, in order: D gene, clone size, J gene, V gene, CDR3 DNA, CDR3 protein. A D gene is named only where the DNA matches it firmly. Expanded clones get a size class; other rows say once, few or many, or leave the size out.

D: .; size: .; J: TRBJ2-1; V: TRBV24-1; DNA: TGTGCCACCAGTGATAAAAGTGGGGGAGTAGAGCAGTTCTTC; CDR3: CATSDKSGGVEQFF
D: .; size: .; J: TRBJ2-1; V: TRBV19; DNA: TGTGCCAGTAGGGGCCGATGGAAGGGGGGCGGAAATGAGCAGTTCTTC; CDR3: CASRGRWKGGGNEQFF
D: .; size: few; J: TRBJ1-3; V: TRBV30; DNA: TGTGCCTGGAGTTTAAGAAACACCATATATTTT; CDR3: CAWSLRNTIYF
D: TRBD2; size: .; J: TRBJ2-3; V: TRBV6-2/TRBV6-3; DNA: TGTGCCAGCAGTTTGGGACTAGCGGCTAGCACAGATACGCAGTATTTT; CDR3: CASSLGLAASTDTQYF
D: .; size: .; J: TRBJ1-1; V: TRBV4-2; DNA: TGTGCCAGCAGCCAAGATCTTTTGGGCAGCAACACTGAAGCTTTCTTT; CDR3: CASSQDLLGSNTEAFF
D: .; size: .; J: TRBJ2-5; V: TRBV7-2; DNA: TGTGCCAGCAGCGCCAGCCGGGGCCAAGAGACCCAGTACTTC; CDR3: CASSASRGQETQYF
D: .; size: once; J: TRBJ2-3; V: TRBV18; DNA: TGTGCCAGCTCACCCGGGACAATTAAGACAGATACGCAGTATTTT; CDR3: CASSPGTIKTDTQYF
D: .; size: .; J: TRBJ1-2; V: TRBV28; DNA: TGTGCCAGCAGTGCCGGGCAGGGAGGCTATGGCTACACCTTC; CDR3: CASSAGQGGYGYTF
D: TRBD2; size: .; J: TRBJ2-5; V: TRBV3-1/TRBV3-2; DNA: TGTGCCAGCAGCCATATGCTAAGCCCTGGACTAGCGGGGTATCAAGAGACCCAGTACTTC; CDR3: CASSHMLSPGLAGYQETQYF
D: TRBD1; size: .; J: TRBJ1-4; V: TRBV14; DNA: TGTGCCAGCAGCCAGAAACAGGGGGCTGGTGAAAAACTGTTTTTT; CDR3: CASSQKQGAGEKLFF
D: TRBD2; size: .; J: TRBJ2-1; V: TRBV7-6; DNA: TGTGCCAGCAGCTTAGCGGTAGCGGGAGGGTTAAATGAGCAGTTCTTC; CDR3: CASSLAVAGGLNEQFF
D: TRBD2; size: .; J: TRBJ2-1; V: TRBV4-3; DNA: TGCGCCAGCAGCTTCCTGATAGCGGGAGGGATGAATGAGCAGTTCTTC; CDR3: CASSFLIAGGMNEQFF
D: .; size: .; J: TRBJ1-2; V: TRBV9; DNA: TGTGCCAGCAGCGTAGGCCCAGGCCAGGGCGACCATGGCTACACCTTC; CDR3: CASSVGPGQGDHGYTF
D: .; size: .; J: TRBJ1-1; V: TRBV7-9; DNA: TGTGCCAGCAGCCGGAAGAACACTGAAGCTTTCTTT; CDR3: CASSRKNTEAFF
D: .; size: .; J: TRBJ2-1; V: TRBV3-1/TRBV3-2; DNA: TGTGCCAGCAGCCAATCCCGGGCTAGGGGCTACAATGAGCAGTTCTTC; CDR3: CASSQSRARGYNEQFF
D: TRBD2; size: .; J: TRBJ2-7; V: TRBV5-6; DNA: TGTGCCAGCAGTAGACTAGCCGGATTCTCCTACGAGCAGTACTTC; CDR3: CASSRLAGFSYEQYF
D: .; size: .; J: TRBJ2-7; V: TRBV4-2; DNA: TGTGCCAGCAGCCAAGGGAGGGACAGTTCCTACGAGCAGTACTTC; CDR3: CASSQGRDSSYEQYF
D: .; size: .; J: TRBJ1-2; V: TRBV6-5; DNA: TGTGCCAGCAGGGCCGTCGGTCAACTCCTCTATGGCTACACCTTC; CDR3: CASRAVGQLLYGYTF
D: .; size: .; J: TRBJ2-2; V: TRBV19; DNA: TGTGCCAGTAGGGGTGGGAGTAACACCGGGGAGCTGTTTTTT; CDR3: CASRGGSNTGELFF
D: .; size: .; J: TRBJ2-1; V: TRBV5-1; DNA: TGCGCCAGCAGCTTGGCCGGGCAGCGGATCAATGAGCAGTTCTTC; CDR3: CASSLAGQRINEQFF
D: .; size: .; J: TRBJ2-7; V: TRBV4-1; DNA: TGCGCCAGCAGCTGGAGGGCAGGGGGTTCCTACGAGCAGTACTTC; CDR3: CASSWRAGGSYEQYF
D: .; size: .; J: TRBJ2-1; V: TRBV6-2/TRBV6-3; DNA: TGTGCCAGCAGTTACCCCTGGACTTACAATGAGCAGTTCTTC; CDR3: CASSYPWTYNEQFF
D: .; size: .; J: TRBJ2-7; V: TRBV13; DNA: TGTGCCAGCAGCTTAGGGGGGACGATTTACGAGCAGTACTTC; CDR3: CASSLGGTIYEQYF
D: TRBD2; size: .; J: TRBJ2-5; V: TRBV20-1; DNA: TGCAGTGCTAGTCTAACTAGCGGGGGGGAGACCCAGTACTTC; CDR3: CSASLTSGGETQYF
D: .; size: once; J: TRBJ2-5; V: TRBV5-6; DNA: TGTGCCAGCAGCTTGGTACGGGGCTCTCGCCCAGAGACCCAGTACTTC; CDR3: CASSLVRGSRPETQYF
D: TRBD1; size: .; J: TRBJ2-6; V: TRBV10-2; DNA: TGCGCCAGCAGTGGCGGGACAGGGGGCGCTGGGGCCAACGTCCTGACTTTC; CDR3: CASSGGTGGAGANVLTF
D: .; size: .; J: TRBJ2-5; V: TRBV5-6; DNA: TGTGCCAGCAGCGGTACTGGGCGAGAGACCCAGTACTTC; CDR3: CASSGTGRETQYF
D: .; size: .; J: TRBJ1-4; V: TRBV7-8; DNA: TGTGCCAGCAGCGCTCGTTTGGGGGAAGAAAAACTGTTTTTT; CDR3: CASSARLGEEKLFF
D: .; size: .; J: TRBJ1-4; V: TRBV20-1; DNA: TGCAGTGCTAGCGGAGGTGAAAAACTGTTTTTT; CDR3: CSASGGEKLFF
D: .; size: .; J: TRBJ2-3; V: TRBV5-8; DNA: TGTGCCAGCAGCTTCCGGACAGTCATCGATACGCAGTATTTT; CDR3: CASSFRTVIDTQYF
D: TRBD1; size: .; J: TRBJ1-1; V: TRBV19; DNA: TGTGCCACCTCAGAACAGGGGAAATTTAAACTCACTGAAGCTTTCTTT; CDR3: CATSEQGKFKLTEAFF
D: TRBD1; size: .; J: TRBJ1-1; V: TRBV6-5; DNA: TGTGCCAGCAGTTCGGGACAGTTGAACACTGAAGCTTTCTTT; CDR3: CASSSGQLNTEAFF
D: .; size: .; J: TRBJ1-6; V: TRBV25-1; DNA: TGTGCCAGCAGTGAATGGGGGTCTTCACAATCACCCCTCCACTTT; CDR3: CASSEWGSSQSPLHF
D: .; size: .; J: TRBJ2-5; V: TRBV6-2/TRBV6-3; DNA: TGTGCCAGCAGTTACACAGGGTCTCGGGAGACCCAGTACTTC; CDR3: CASSYTGSRETQYF
D: .; size: .; J: TRBJ1-5; V: TRBV4-2; DNA: TGTGCCAGCAGCCAAGATGTATGGGGGGCATCGCCCCAGCATTTT; CDR3: CASSQDVWGASPQHF
D: TRBD1; size: .; J: TRBJ1-1; V: TRBV7-2; DNA: TGTGCCAGCAAACCGGGACAGGGGACCACTGAAGCTTTCTTT; CDR3: CASKPGQGTTEAFF
D: .; size: .; J: TRBJ2-1; V: TRBV11-2; DNA: TGTGCCAGCAGATCTAACAGGGGGGGTCGCAATGAGCAGTTCTTC; CDR3: CASRSNRGGRNEQFF
D: TRBD1; size: .; J: TRBJ1-4; V: TRBV9; DNA: TGTGCCAGCAGCGCCCCGGGACAGGGAGGCGAAAAACTGTTTTTT; CDR3: CASSAPGQGGEKLFF
D: .; size: .; J: TRBJ2-1; V: TRBV19; DNA: TGTGCCAGTAGCCGACCGCCGGGGGCTCCACGGGGGAATGAGCAGTTCTTC; CDR3: CASSRPPGAPRGNEQFF
D: .; size: .; J: TRBJ2-1; V: TRBV4-3; DNA: TGCGCCAGCAGCACGGGGGCCCGAAGCTCCTACAATGAGCAGTTCTTC; CDR3: CASSTGARSSYNEQFF
D: .; size: .; J: TRBJ2-3; V: TRBV10-3; DNA: TGTGCCATCAGTGAGTCGTGGACAGATACGCAGTATTTT; CDR3: CAISESWTDTQYF
D: TRBD1; size: .; J: TRBJ2-7; V: TRBV6-2/TRBV6-3; DNA: TGTGCCAGCAGTGGACAGGGGGCCAAGTACGAGCAGTACTTC; CDR3: CASSGQGAKYEQYF
D: .; size: once; J: TRBJ1-3; V: TRBV30; DNA: TGTGCCTGGAGTGATGAGGGATATGGAAACACCATATATTTT; CDR3: CAWSDEGYGNTIYF
D: .; size: .; J: TRBJ1-2; V: TRBV7-9; DNA: TGTGCCAGCAGCTTAGGAGAAGGGGTGAAGGGCTACACCTTC; CDR3: CASSLGEGVKGYTF
D: .; size: .; J: TRBJ1-1; V: TRBV6-6; DNA: TGTGCCAGCAACGCGGGACGCCAGAACACTGAAGCTTTCTTT; CDR3: CASNAGRQNTEAFF
D: .; size: .; J: TRBJ2-7; V: TRBV5-5; DNA: TGTGCCAGCAGCTTGGTGTCCTGGAGCTCCTACGAGCAGTACTTC; CDR3: CASSLVSWSSYEQYF
D: TRBD1; size: .; J: TRBJ1-1; V: TRBV23-1; DNA: TGCGCCAGCAGTCAAGCCGGGGGACAGCGAAAAAACACTGAAGCTTTCTTT; CDR3: CASSQAGGQRKNTEAFF
D: .; size: .; J: TRBJ1-5; V: TRBV12-5; DNA: TGTGCTAGTGGTTTGGGGGGAATTAGCAATCAGCCCCAGCATTTT; CDR3: CASGLGGISNQPQHF
D: TRBD1; size: .; J: TRBJ1-3; V: TRBV2; DNA: TGTGCCAGCAGTTTTCCGCGACAGGGCTCTGGAAACACCATATATTTT; CDR3: CASSFPRQGSGNTIYF
D: .; size: once; J: TRBJ2-3; V: TRBV19; DNA: TGTGCCAGTAGTATAGTGGCGGGACTCACAGATACGCAGTATTTT; CDR3: CASSIVAGLTDTQYF
D: .; size: once; J: TRBJ1-3; V: TRBV7-2; DNA: TGTGCCAGCAGCCCCCCAGGGAGGCGGTCCAACACCATATATTTT; CDR3: CASSPPGRRSNTIYF
D: .; size: few; J: TRBJ1-4; V: TRBV28; DNA: TGTGCCAGCGAGGGCCCCGGTGAAAAACTGTTTTTT; CDR3: CASEGPGEKLFF
D: .; size: .; J: TRBJ1-2; V: TRBV30; DNA: TGTGCCTGGAGTACGGGCAGCGGGGCGGTTGGCTACACCTTC; CDR3: CAWSTGSGAVGYTF
D: .; size: .; J: TRBJ1-6; V: TRBV4-2; DNA: TGTGCCAGCAGCCAAGGCCAGGTCATAGATAATTCACCCCTCCACTTT; CDR3: CASSQGQVIDNSPLHF